This T cell receptor (beta chain) was captured by sequencing in a study of blood T cell repertoires in COVID-19 (dated by TCRdb to the early 2020s). About the study as a whole: Collaborator samples came from the United States, Italy and Spain and covered acute and convalescent phases of COVID-19. The material from the prospective study consisted of cDNA or gDNA derived from T cells, B-cell-depleted T cells, or PBMCs. The dataset comprised deeply sampled blood TCRbeta repertoires from subjects exposed to, actively infected with, or recovered from COVID-19. A freely available public database, intended as a resource for researchers studying the immune response to SARS-CoV-2, is where the repertoires were released. The samples were drawn from the first 160 participants of the ongoing ImmuneRACE study and from about 1,200 subjects provided by 6 global collaborators. The sample metadata nearly always contained a de-identified subject ID, COVID-19 status, age in years and sex. HLA class I and class II types, where available, came from metadata supplied by the sample provider rather than from assay-based typing. Study-wide conclusions, independent of this receptor: How much clinical and demographic metadata was included differed by source and by participant, and the metadata was provided uncurated.

Of note for this clone: Which antigen it targets is not known. No much larger clonotype is one base removed from it; base qualities were not supplied.

The immunoSEQ Assay, a bias-controlled multiplex PCR, was used to amplify TCRbeta CDR3 regions from genomic DNA. The source study handled its data this way. The number of nucleated cells in each sample was estimated from the amplification of reference gene primers within the assay. To quantify the absolute abundance of each unique TCRbeta CDR3 rearrangement, sequence reads were collapsed and filtered. For each sample, productive Simpson clonality was calculated as the square root of Simpson's diversity index across productive rearrangements. The table was pulled from immuneACCESS by TCRdb, which kept in-frame rearrangements only. Such tables lose some clones; where checked, under half of the loss comes from unresolved V genes, and the rest has no known cause. V and J calls and clone size follow that table, whereas D and trimming were derived from the DNA. Within this sample are around 450,000 clones, with roughly 89% of them counted one time only. 4.3% of the sample is taken by the ten largest.

Each collaborating institution followed its own protocols to collect whole blood in K2EDTA tubes. For TCRbeta analysis, collaborators shipped samples as frozen whole blood, isolated PBMCs, or DNA extracted from either of those sample types. V is pared back by 1 base and J by 0 bases, with 10 bases lying between the germline termini. The CDR3 numbers 15 residues from cysteine through phenylalanine. CDR3 DNA only is kept here, 45 bases in frame from base 1. CDR1 and CDR2 are read off the germline V gene as SGHRS and YFSETQ. This receptor was identified in a woman aged 30 to 39 with acute or convalescent COVID-19. The sample comprised peripheral blood. The rearrangement combines TRBV5-1 with TRBJ1-1; no D gene call is confident. The DNA sequence is TGCGCCAGCAGCTTGACCGAGACAATGAACACTGAAGCTTTCTTT. Its product reads: CASSLTETMNTEAFF.